The 17 T cell receptor beta chains presented below share a single source sample, sequenced in a study of blood T cell repertoires in COVID-19. TCRdb's table, derived via immunoSEQ multiplex PCR, lists solely in-frame clones and lacks some. The profile shows about 240,000 clones, roughly 86% of them singletons. Material: peripheral blood. These receptors came from a woman aged 70-85 years with active or convalescent COVID-19.

A single count supports this clone. The gene calls are TRBV19 and TRBJ2-2; D possibly corresponds to TRBD2 (5 bases). Trimming shortened V by 1 base and J by 7 bases, and 10 bases separated the two germline ends. Per germline, CDR1 LNHDA and CDR2 SQIVND (reference sequence). The CDR3 length is 14 residues. The CDR3 DNA follows: TGTGCCAGTAGTATAGGAGGGTTTAACGGGGAGCTGTTTTTT. Residues: CASSIGGFNGELFF. The full variable domain, in which reference TRBV19 and TRBJ2-2 provide the parts outside the CDR3, is DGGITQSPKYLFRKEGQNVTLSCEQNLNHDAMYWYRQDPGQGLRLIYYSQIVNDFQKGDIAEGYSVSREKKESFPLTVTSAQKNPTAFYLCASSIGGFNGELFFGEGSRLTVL.

This clone appeared once. The chain couples TRBV9 to TRBJ2-3; TRBD2 aligns across 7 bases. Germline assignment: CDR1 SGDLS and CDR2 YYNGEE. Trimming at V came to 3 bases and at J to 1 base, leaving 5 bases not matched to a gene. The CDR3 totals 15 residues. The CDR3 DNA reads TGTGCCAGCAGCGAACTAGCGACCCGCACAGATACGCAGTATTTT. Protein: CASSELATRTDTQYF.

This clone came up once. V and J are TRBV14 and TRBJ2-1, with 7 bases lining up with TRBD2. Trimming cost V 3 bases and J 8 bases; bases outside gene matches: 7. This CDR3 comprises 14 residues. Germline lookup yields CDR1 SGHDN and CDR2 FVKESK. Here the CDR3 DNA reads TGTGCCAGCAGCCAGTGGGAGGGTGCGGATGAGCAGTTCTTC. Translating it yields CASSQWEGADEQFF.

This sequence joins TRBV5-1 and TRBJ1-4; unclear D gene. In germline, CDR1 is SGHRS, CDR2 YFSETQ. The CDR3 contains 15 residues. Trimming pared 0 bases from V and 8 bases from J, leaving 14 bases between. The CDR3 DNA is TGCGCCAGCAGCTTGGGAAAGAATCCGGAGGAAAAACTGTTTTTT. Amino acid sequence: CASSLGKNPEEKLFF.

The chain uses TRBV19 and TRBJ2-2; tentatively, D is TRBD1 (5 bases). The CDR3 covers 15 residues. Germline V gene lookup returns CDR1 LNHDA and CDR2 SQIVND (reference sequence). The V end lost 6 bases, the J end lost 5 bases, and 16 bases lay between the germline ends. CDR3 DNA sequence: TGTGCCAGTAGCAGACAGACCGGCGGTACCGGGGAGCTGTTTTTT. Residues: CASSRQTGGTGELFF.

The chain is built from TRBV15 and TRBJ1-4, with TRBD1 as a possible D gene (5 bases). Germline values: CDR1 LNHNV, CDR2 YYDKDF (reference sequence). The CDR3 spans 16 residues. Trimming shortened V by 1 base and J by 4 bases, and 13 bases separated the two germline ends. The CDR3 DNA reads as TGTGCCACCAGCAGAGGGGGCCAGGCTCATAATGAAAAACTGTTTTTT. It is translated as CATSRGGQAHNEKLFF.

This chain's CDR3 is CASSQRTSGSPIPREQFF. The CDR3 coding sequence is TGTGCCAGCAGTCAACGGACTAGCGGGTCACCCATCCCCCGTGAGCAGTTCTTC. The chain has TRBV27 and TRBJ2-1; 11 nucleotides line up with TRBD2. This CDR3 comprises 18 residues. CDR1 is MNHEY, CDR2 SMNVEV, per germline (reference sequence). V lost 5 bases, J lost 9 bases, and 18 bases stayed unmatched.

The chain employs TRBV6-5 and TRBJ2-7; the D is unclear. There are 13 residues in the CDR3. Trimming stripped 5 bases from V and 3 bases from J, with 11 bases between. Per the germline V gene, CDR1 is MNHEY and CDR2 is SVGAGI. The DNA of the CDR3 is TGTGCCAGCAGTCATCGACCGGGCTACGAGCAGTACTTC. Translation: CASSHRPGYEQYF.

The chain links TRBV5-1 to TRBJ1-5, with 7 bases lining up with TRBD1. The germline gives CDR1 SGHRS, CDR2 YFSETQ. This CDR3 region has 15 residues. J gave up 4 bases and V 2 bases, and 6 bases lay outside the gene matches. The CDR3 sequence is CASSFGDRPNQPQHF. The CDR3 region has the DNA TGCGCCAGCAGCTTTGGGGACAGACCAAATCAGCCCCAGCATTTT.

The J gene is TRBJ2-2, the V gene TRBV18, with a tentative D call TRBD1 (6 bases). Trimming left V 6 bases short and J 3 bases short, with 8 bases between. The CDR3 is 13 amino acids. CDR1 KGHSH and CDR2 LQKENI come from the germline V gene. The CDR3, as DNA: TGTGCCAGCTCTCACAGGGACACCGGGGAGCTGTTTTTT. Translated: CASSHRDTGELFF.

The chain is built from TRBV7-2 and TRBJ1-6, with D possibly TRBD1 on 6 matching bases. This CDR3 is 15 amino acids long. CDR1 is SGHTA and CDR2 is FQGNSA in the germline V gene. The V end lost 5 bases, the J end lost 10 bases, and 18 bases lay between the germline ends. CDR3 in DNA: TGTGCCAGCAGCCTGGGGGGGCTTGATGGATCACCCCTCCACTTT. This sequence encodes CASSLGGLDGSPLHF.

The chain is built from TRBV6-5 and TRBJ1-1; D unresolved. The length of the CDR3 is 12 residues. The V gene's germline CDR1 is MNHEY and CDR2 SVGAGI. The V end was cut by 7 bases, the J end by 5 bases, with 11 bases between. CDR3 nucleotide sequence: TGTGCCAGCACGCTGCTTACTACTGAAGCTTTCTTT. It encodes CASTLLTTEAFF.

The chain links TRBV7-2 to TRBJ1-2; D is possibly TRBD1 (6 bases). CDR1 is SGHTA and CDR2 is FQGNSA in the germline V gene. The CDR3 spans 15 residues. Trimming shortened V by 2 bases and J by 4 bases, and 14 bases separated the two germline ends. The chain's CDR3 is CASSLRSAGVYGYTF. CDR3 sequence (DNA): TGTGCCAGCAGCTTAAGAAGCGCAGGGGTCTATGGCTACACCTTC.

The chain carries TRBV4-3 and TRBJ1-1, with 7 bases that match TRBD1. The V gene's germline CDR1 is LGHNA and CDR2 YSLEER. The CDR3 has 14 residues. V was clipped by 1 base and J by 5 bases; unmatched bases: 4. The CDR3 DNA reads as TGCGCCAGCAGCCAAGTTTCAGGGGGAACTGAAGCTTTCTTT. It is translated as CASSQVSGGTEAFF.

This clone was seen only a few times. V gene TRBV3-1 (or the pseudogene TRBV3-2) combines with J gene TRBJ1-2; D gene uncertain. The CDR3 totals 13 residues. Per germline, CDR1 LGHDT and CDR2 YNNKEL (reference sequence). The germline V and J ends were trimmed by 1 base and 3 bases, with 6 bases remaining between them. The CDR3 bases are TGTGCCAGCAGCCAAGCAGCGGACTATGGCTACACCTTC. Translation: CASSQAADYGYTF.

This chain links TRBV5-1 with TRBJ2-7, with TRBD2 identical over 7 bases. This CDR3 is 15 amino acids long. V gave up 0 bases and J gave up 6 bases; unmatched junction bases: 9. Germline CDR1 and CDR2: SGHRS and YFSETQ. The DNA for the CDR3 is TGCGCCAGCAGCTTGGTTGTAGCGGGTTCCAGCGAGCAGTACTTC. Translation: CASSLVVAGSSEQYF.

The chain joins TRBV11-2 to TRBJ2-1; 7 bases align to TRBD2. Germline CDR1 reads SGHAT; CDR2 reads FQNNGV. This CDR3 contains 14 residues. With 1 base clipped from V and 3 bases from J, the junction kept 0 bases outside the gene matches. As DNA, the CDR3 is TGTGCCAGCAGCTTAGGGGGGGGCTACAATGAGCAGTTCTTC. Its protein is CASSLGGGYNEQFF.